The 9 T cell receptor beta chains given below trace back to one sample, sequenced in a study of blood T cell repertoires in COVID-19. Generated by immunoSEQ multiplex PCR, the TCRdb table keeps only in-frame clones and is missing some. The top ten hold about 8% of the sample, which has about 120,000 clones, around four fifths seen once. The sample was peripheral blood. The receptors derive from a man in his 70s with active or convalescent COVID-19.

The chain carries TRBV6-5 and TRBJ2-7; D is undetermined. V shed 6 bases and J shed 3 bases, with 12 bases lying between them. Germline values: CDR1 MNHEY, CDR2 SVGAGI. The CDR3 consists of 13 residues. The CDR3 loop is CASRSLSNYEQYF. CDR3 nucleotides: TGTGCCAGCAGGTCCCTGAGCAACTACGAGCAGTACTTC.

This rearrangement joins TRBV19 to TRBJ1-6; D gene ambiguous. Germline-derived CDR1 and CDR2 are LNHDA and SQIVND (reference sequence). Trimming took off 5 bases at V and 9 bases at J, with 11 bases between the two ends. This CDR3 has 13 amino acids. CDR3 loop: CASSPPGISPLHF. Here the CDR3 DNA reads TGTGCCAGTAGTCCCCCCGGGATTTCACCCCTCCACTTT.

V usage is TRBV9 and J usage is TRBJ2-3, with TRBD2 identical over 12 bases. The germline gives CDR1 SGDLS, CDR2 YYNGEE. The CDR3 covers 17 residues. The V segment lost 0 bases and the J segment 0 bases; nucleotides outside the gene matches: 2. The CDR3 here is CASSVAGLAGSTDTQYF. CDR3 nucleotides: TGTGCCAGCAGCGTAGCGGGACTAGCGGGCAGCACAGATACGCAGTATTTT.

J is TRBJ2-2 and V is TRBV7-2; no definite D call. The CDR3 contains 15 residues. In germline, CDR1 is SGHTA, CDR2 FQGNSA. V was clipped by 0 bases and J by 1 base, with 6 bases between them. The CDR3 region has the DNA TGTGCCAGCAGCTTAGCGGCAGGGAACACCGGGGAGCTGTTTTTT. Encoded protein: CASSLAAGNTGELFF.

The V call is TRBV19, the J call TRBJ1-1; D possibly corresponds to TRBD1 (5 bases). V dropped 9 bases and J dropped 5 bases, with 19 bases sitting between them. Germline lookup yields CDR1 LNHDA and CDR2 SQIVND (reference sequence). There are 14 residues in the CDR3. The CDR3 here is CASGGEGIRTEAFF. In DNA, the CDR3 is TGTGCCAGCGGGGGAGAGGGTATTAGGACTGAAGCTTTCTTT.

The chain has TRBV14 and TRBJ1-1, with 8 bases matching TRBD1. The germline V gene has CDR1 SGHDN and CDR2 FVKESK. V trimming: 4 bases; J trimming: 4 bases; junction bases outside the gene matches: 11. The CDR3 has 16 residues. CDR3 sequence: CASSRGGTGGGTEAFF. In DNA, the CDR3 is TGTGCCAGCAGCCGAGGAGGTACAGGGGGAGGCACTGAAGCTTTCTTT.

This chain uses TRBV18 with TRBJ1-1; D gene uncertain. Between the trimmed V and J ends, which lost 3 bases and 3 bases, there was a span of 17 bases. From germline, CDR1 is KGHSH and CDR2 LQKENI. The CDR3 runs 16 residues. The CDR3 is CASSPGLSRVHTEAFF. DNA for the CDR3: TGTGCCAGCTCACCCGGTCTGTCGAGAGTACACACTGAAGCTTTCTTT.

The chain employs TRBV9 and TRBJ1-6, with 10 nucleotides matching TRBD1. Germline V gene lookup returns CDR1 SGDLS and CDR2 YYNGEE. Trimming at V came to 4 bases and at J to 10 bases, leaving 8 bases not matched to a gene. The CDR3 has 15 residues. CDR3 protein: CASSLAGTGVSPLHF. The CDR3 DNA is TGTGCCAGCAGCCTAGCCGGGACAGGGGTATCACCCCTCCACTTT.

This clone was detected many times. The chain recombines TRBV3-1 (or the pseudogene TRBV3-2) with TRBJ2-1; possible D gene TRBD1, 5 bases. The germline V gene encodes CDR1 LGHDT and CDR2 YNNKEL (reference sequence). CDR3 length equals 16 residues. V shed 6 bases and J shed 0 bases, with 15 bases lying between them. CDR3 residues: CASSLTRVASYNEQFF. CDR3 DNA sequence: TGTGCCAGCAGTCTCACCAGGGTTGCCTCCTACAATGAGCAGTTCTTC.